This T cell receptor (beta chain) appears in the sequencing data of a study of cytomegalovirus exposure and HLA in healthy donors. Both 60 Vbeta primers and 13 Jbeta primers went into the PCR. The repertoire was sequenced with immunoSEQ multiplex PCR; TCRdb's copy has only in-frame clones and lacks some. The profile shows 100,000 to 150,000 clones, about 87% of them singletons. CDR3 size: 13 residues. V was shortened by 5 bases and J by 0 bases, with 5 bases between the two germline ends. In germline, CDR1 is GTSNPN, CDR2 SVGIG (reference sequence). Sequenced: PBMCs. The receptor comes from a woman younger than 45 in good health and CMV-seronegative. The chain is built from TRBV30 and TRBJ2-6; maybe TRBD1 (5 bases). The CDR3 here is CAWDSSGANVLTF. DNA for the CDR3: TGTGCCTGGGACAGCTCTGGGGCCAACGTCCTGACTTTC. The full variable domain, completed using reference TRBV30 and TRBJ2-6, is SQTIHQWPATLVQPVGSPLSLECTVEGTSNPNLYWYRQAAGRGLQLLFYSVGIGQISSEVPQNLSASRPQDRQFILSSKKLLLSDSGFYLCAWDSSGANVLTFGAGSRLTVL.